This note documents a single T cell receptor beta chain sequence. Clones were read by immunoSEQ multiplex PCR, and TCRdb kept only the in-frame ones, dropping some. The repertoire consists of about 70,000 clones, with 94% occurring once and the leading ten covering about 0.6%. This sample is drawn from a study of T cell changes during pregnancy in multiple sclerosis. Per germline, CDR1 SGHDT and CDR2 YYEEEE. The CDR3 length is 15 residues. Trimming left V 0 bases short and J 0 bases short, with 9 bases between. This TCR was recovered from a female donor with multiple sclerosis, enrolled in a pregnancy study. Sample: peripheral blood, taken in the third trimester of pregnancy. This rearrangement joins TRBV5-6 to TRBJ1-1; no definite D call. CDR3 sequence reads: CASSLAVYMNTEAFF. In nucleotides, the CDR3 is TGTGCCAGCAGCTTGGCCGTATATATGAACACTGAAGCTTTCTTT.